Detailed here is one T cell receptor (beta chain). This CDR3 has 14 amino acids. The trim removed 6 bases at V and 6 bases at J, leaving 6 bases unmatched. Germline V gives CDR1 ENHRY, CDR2 SYGVKD. The data belong to a study of blood T cell repertoires in COVID-19. Profiling relied on immunoSEQ multiplex PCR, and the TCRdb table lists in-frame clones only, not all of them. This sample carries hundreds of thousands of clones, roughly 86% of them seen once, and the ten largest clones take 1% to 1.5%. Sequencing was performed on peripheral blood. This chain connects TRBV10-3 to TRBJ1-4; TRBD1 aligns across 8 bases. The origin of this receptor is a man between 65 and 85 years old with acute or convalescent COVID-19. The CDR3 coding sequence is TGTGCCATCAGGGACAGGGCCCAAGATGAAAAACTGTTTTTT. Protein: CAIRDRAQDEKLFF.